The 20 T cell receptor beta chains listed next were all sequenced from one sample in a study of T cell repertoires in cytomegalovirus infection. Via MiXCR, TCRdb re-called the reads, giving one row per CDR3 protein. The table lists about 180,000 distinct CDR3 sequences, about an eighth of them singletons. Sequenced: PBMCs. The receptors here all came from a human donor in good health (CMV status not recorded). Some clones in this sample may be carry-over from other donors' samples.

This clonotype was observed many times. The chain links TRBV7-8 to TRBJ2-5; tentatively, D is TRBD1 or TRBD2 (6 bases each). Germline CDR1 SGHVS, CDR2 FQNEAQ. The CDR3 length is 15 residues. Trimming shortened V by 5 bases and J by 5 bases, and 18 bases separated the two germline ends. CDR3 DNA sequence: TGTGCCAGCAGCGCCCGGGACTCCCAGGGGGAGACCCAGTACTTC. Its protein product is CASSARDSQGETQYF.

The chain has TRBV29-1 and TRBJ1-2, with D possibly being TRBD1 (6 bases). CDR3 length: 16 amino acids. Germline lookup yields CDR1 SQVTM and CDR2 ANQGSEA. Between the trimmed V and J ends, which lost 5 bases and 2 bases, there was a span of 21 bases. In nucleotides, the CDR3 is TGCAGCGTTACCCCATACGGGCAGGGGAGGAACTATGGCTACACCTTC. Protein product: CSVTPYGQGRNYGYTF.

There are a few counts of this clonotype. V gene TRBV7-9 combines with J gene TRBJ1-1; D not resolved. Germline loops: CDR1 SEHNR, CDR2 FQNEAQ (reference sequence). The CDR3 sequence is 13 residues long. The V gene lost 5 bases and the J gene lost 4 bases, with 11 bases spanning the gap. The CDR3 nucleotides read TGTGCCAGCAGCCTAGGGTGGAGCACTGAAGCTTTCTTT. Its translation is CASSLGWSTEAFF.

This clonotype was detected many times. The chain has TRBV7-2 and TRBJ1-1, with D unclear. The germline CDR1 and CDR2 sequences are SGHTA and FQGNSA. This CDR3 spans 14 amino acids. V gave up 5 bases and J gave up 1 base, with 11 bases separating them. CDR3 amino acids: CASSPVVGNTEAFF. CDR3 in DNA: TGTGCCAGCAGCCCAGTGGTGGGGAACACTGAAGCTTTCTTT.

In this sample, this clonotype turned up many times. V gene TRBV4-3 combines with J gene TRBJ2-7; 9 bases align to TRBD2. The trim removed 3 bases at V and 4 bases at J, leaving 10 bases unmatched. Germline lookup yields CDR1 LGHNA and CDR2 YSLEER. The CDR3 totals 16 residues. CDR3 loop: CASSQAQLAGEYEQYF. The CDR3, as DNA: TGCGCCAGCAGCCAGGCTCAGTTAGCGGGAGAGTACGAGCAGTACTTC.

This clonotype was counted many times. The chain joins TRBV6-1 to TRBJ2-5; D may be TRBD1 (6 bases). Germline loops: CDR1 MNHNS, CDR2 SASEGT. CDR3 length: 16 amino acids. V was clipped by 10 bases and J by 0 bases, with 21 bases between them. As DNA, the CDR3 is TGTGCCACCCCAGCTACCGGACAGTTGTACCAAGAGACCCAGTACTTC. Protein: CATPATGQLYQETQYF.

This clonotype has a count of ten or more. This rearrangement joins TRBV19 to TRBJ2-7, with D possibly being TRBD2 (5 bases). V was clipped by 5 bases and J by 1 base, with 9 bases between them. The CDR3 consists of 13 residues. Germline V lookup: CDR1 LNHDA, CDR2 SQIVND (reference sequence). The CDR3 spells CASSPGKSYEQYF. The CDR3 DNA reads TGTGCCAGTAGTCCCGGGAAGTCCTACGAGCAGTACTTC.

V gene TRBV6-2 or TRBV6-3 combines with J gene TRBJ2-1; D is unclear. Trimming pared 3 bases from V and 0 bases from J, leaving 6 bases between. The V gene's germline CDR1 is MNHEY and CDR2 SVGEGT. The CDR3 spans 14 residues. CDR3: CASSYQDSYNEQFF. The CDR3, as DNA: TGTGCCAGCAGTTATCAGGACTCCTACAATGAGCAGTTCTTC.

This clonotype has more than one count but fewer than ten. This sequence joins TRBV5-1 and TRBJ2-2; the D is unclear. CDR3 length equals 16 residues. V was trimmed by 0 bases and J by 0 bases, leaving 9 bases between them. CDR1 SGHRS and CDR2 YFSETQ come from the germline V gene. This CDR3 is CASSLAVIANTGELFF. Written as DNA, the CDR3 is TGCGCCAGCAGCTTGGCCGTTATCGCGAACACCGGGGAGCTGTTTTTT.

The chain combines TRBV27 with TRBJ2-3, with 7 bases aligning to TRBD1. The V gene end was trimmed by 2 bases and the J gene end by 0 bases; junction bases not matched to a gene: 8. The length of the CDR3 is 17 residues. Germline V CDR1 and CDR2: MNHEY, SMNVEV (reference sequence). The CDR3 region is CASSLHYRGGSTDTQYF. CDR3 DNA sequence: TGTGCCAGCAGTTTACACTACAGGGGCGGCAGCACAGATACGCAGTATTTT.

This clonotype was detected only a few times. The genes are TRBV5-6 and TRBJ1-1; 7 bases are a match to TRBD1. From germline, CDR1 is SGHDT and CDR2 YYEEEE. The CDR3 is 13 amino acids. The V segment lost 4 bases and the J segment 8 bases; nucleotides outside the gene matches: 8. CDR3: CASSRRGQKEAFF. As DNA, the CDR3 is TGTGCCAGCAGCCGACGGGGACAGAAAGAAGCTTTCTTT.

The chain uses TRBV19 and TRBJ1-5, with D uncertain. V lost 9 bases to trimming and J lost 0 bases, with 12 bases between them. Germline loops: CDR1 LNHDA, CDR2 SQIVND (reference sequence). This CDR3 spans 14 amino acids. CDR3 in amino acids: CASTPWDSNQPQHF. CDR3 nucleotides: TGTGCCAGCACCCCATGGGATAGCAATCAGCCCCAGCATTTT.

The rearrangement links TRBV6-2 or TRBV6-3 to TRBJ2-2, with a possible D match to TRBD1 (6 bases). The CDR3 totals 15 residues. Germline assignment: CDR1 MNHEY and CDR2 SVGEGT. V lost 7 bases to trimming and J lost 6 bases, with 18 bases between them. The CDR3 protein is CASNLRGAGAGELFF. The CDR3, as DNA: TGTGCCAGCAATCTCAGGGGCGCCGGGGCCGGGGAGCTGTTTTTT.

The gene calls are TRBV10-3 and TRBJ1-1; D gene ambiguous. Trimming pared 3 bases from V and 1 base from J, leaving 6 bases between. The CDR3 is 13 amino acids. Germline loops: CDR1 ENHRY, CDR2 SYGVKD. The CDR3 coding sequence is TGTGCCATCAGTGAAGTGGGGAACACTGAAGCTTTCTTT. It specifies CAISEVGNTEAFF.

V is TRBV20-1 and J is TRBJ2-1, with 10 bases matching TRBD2. Germline CDR1 DFQATT, CDR2 SNEGSKA (reference sequence). V was clipped by 6 bases and J by 0 bases; unmatched bases: 8. The length of the CDR3 is 16 residues. The CDR3 spells CSAEGLAESSYNEQFF. CDR3 nucleotide sequence: TGCAGTGCAGAAGGACTAGCGGAAAGCTCCTACAATGAGCAGTTCTTC.

This clonotype was counted a few times. J is TRBJ2-3 and V is TRBV20-1; D gene uncertain. Per the germline V gene, CDR1 is DFQATT and CDR2 is SNEGSKA (reference sequence). The CDR3 runs to 12 residues. Between the trimmed V and J ends, which lost 8 bases and 0 bases, there was a span of 9 bases. CDR3 region: CSSPASTDTQYF. CDR3 coding DNA: TGCAGTTCCCCTGCGAGCACAGATACGCAGTATTTT.

This clonotype has just one count. This may be a read error: a much more frequent sequence differs by one nucleotide. The final CDR3 position lacks the conserved phenylalanine or tryptophan, pointing to a likely read error. J is TRBJ1-2 and V is TRBV29-1, with D unresolved. V lost 3 bases and J 7 bases, leaving 15 bases between the germline ends. Germline V CDR1 and CDR2: SQVTM, ANQGSEA. This CDR3 has 13 amino acids. The CDR3 loop is CSVDFGHPIGYTS. For the CDR3, the DNA is TGCAGCGTTGATTTCGGTCATCCTATTGGCTACACCTCC.

This clonotype was seen ten or more times. The rearrangement links TRBV28 to TRBJ1-5; D is uncertain. CDR3 length: 14 amino acids. V lost 7 bases and J lost 5, with 15 bases in between. Per the germline V gene, CDR1 is MDHEN and CDR2 is SYDVKM. In nucleotides, the CDR3 is TGTGCCAGCAACAGACCCGGTCTCCATCAGCCCCAGCATTTT. Translation: CASNRPGLHQPQHF.

This clonotype was seen a few times. This rearrangement joins TRBV6-1 to TRBJ2-5, with D perhaps matching TRBD1 or TRBD2 (5 bases each). Germline CDR1 and CDR2: MNHNS and SASEGT. The CDR3 consists of 16 residues. V lost 2 bases and J lost 9, with 22 bases in between. The CDR3 sequence: CASSERDGTRYTAQYF. The CDR3 coding sequence is TGTGCCAGCAGTGAAAGGGACGGAACCCGATATACGGCCCAGTACTTC.

The sample holds a few counts of this clonotype. The rearrangement joins TRBV28 to TRBJ1-6; D unresolved. V gave up 1 base and J gave up 8 bases, with 0 bases separating them. The CDR3 sequence is 11 residues long. CDR1 and CDR2 (germline): MDHEN, SYDVKM. The DNA for the CDR3 is TGTGCCAGCAGTTTATATTCACCCCTCCACTTT. Protein product: CASSLYSPLHF.